This T cell receptor beta chain was sequenced for a study of blood T cells in healthy people across ages. CDR1 and CDR2 from the germline V gene are MNHEY and SVGAGI. The CDR3 covers 16 residues. Trimming at V came to 5 bases and at J to 1 base, leaving 10 bases not matched to a gene. Study results and caveats: Investigators treated diversity estimates from one million T cells as underestimates.

For the second PCR, which ran for about 6 to 11 cycles, a sample-barcoded 5' primer and a J-beta primer mix were used. From the 5' RACE reads, TCRdb called clonotypes with MiXCR, one entry per CDR3 protein. This sample carries around 750,000 distinct CDR3 sequences, around half of them seen once, and the ten largest clones take about 42%. As for this clonotype: The antigen is not known.

The J gene is TRBJ1-1, the V gene TRBV6-5; the match to TRBD1 covers 7 bases. This TCR was sampled from a man older than 75 in good health. Sample: blood. The CDR3 reads CASSRGDRWGNTEAFF. CDR3 DNA: TGTGCCAGCAGTCGAGGGGACAGATGGGGGAACACTGAAGCTTTCTTT.